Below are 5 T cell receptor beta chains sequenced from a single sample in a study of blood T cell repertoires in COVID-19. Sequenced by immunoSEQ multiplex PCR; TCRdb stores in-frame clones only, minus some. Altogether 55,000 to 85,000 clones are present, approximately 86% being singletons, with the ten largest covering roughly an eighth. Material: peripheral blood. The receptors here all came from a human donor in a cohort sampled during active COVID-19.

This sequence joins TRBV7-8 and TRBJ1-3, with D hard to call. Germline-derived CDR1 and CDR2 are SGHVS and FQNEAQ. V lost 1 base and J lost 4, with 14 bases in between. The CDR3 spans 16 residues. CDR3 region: CASSLEAGRIGNTIYF. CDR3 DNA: TGTGCCAGCAGCTTAGAAGCAGGCAGGATCGGAAACACCATATATTTT.

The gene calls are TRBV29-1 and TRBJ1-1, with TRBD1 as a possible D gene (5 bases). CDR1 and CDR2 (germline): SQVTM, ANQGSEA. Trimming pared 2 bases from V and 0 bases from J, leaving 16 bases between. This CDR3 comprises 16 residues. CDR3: CSVEPPGVLMNTEAFF. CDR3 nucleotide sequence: TGCAGCGTTGAACCGCCGGGGGTCCTGATGAACACTGAAGCTTTCTTT.

CDR3 amino acids: CASSPGLPYEQYF. Here the CDR3 DNA reads TGTGCCAGCAGCCCAGGACTTCCCTACGAGCAGTACTTC. The chain has TRBV7-9 and TRBJ2-7; perhaps TRBD2 as D (5 bases). The ends were cut back, 5 bases at V and 2 bases at J, with 10 bases in the middle. The CDR3 runs to 13 residues. Germline V gene lookup returns CDR1 SEHNR and CDR2 FQNEAQ (reference sequence).

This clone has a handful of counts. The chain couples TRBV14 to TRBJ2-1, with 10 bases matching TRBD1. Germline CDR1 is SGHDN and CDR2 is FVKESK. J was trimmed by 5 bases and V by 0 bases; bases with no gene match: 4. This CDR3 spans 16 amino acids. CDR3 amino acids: CASSQEPGQGDNEQFF. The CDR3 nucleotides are TGTGCCAGCAGCCAAGAGCCCGGACAGGGGGACAATGAGCAGTTCTTC.

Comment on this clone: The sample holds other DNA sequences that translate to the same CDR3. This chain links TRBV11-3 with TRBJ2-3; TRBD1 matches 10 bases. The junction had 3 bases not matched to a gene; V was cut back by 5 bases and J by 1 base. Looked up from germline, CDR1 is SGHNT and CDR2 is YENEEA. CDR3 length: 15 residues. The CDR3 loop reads CASSPGTGGTDTQYF. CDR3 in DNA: TGTGCCAGCAGCCCCGGGACAGGGGGCACAGATACGCAGTATTTT.